This T cell receptor beta chain was profiled in a study of cytomegalovirus exposure and HLA in healthy donors. The study's findings and limits: Presence/absence analyses treated sequencing depth as roughly uniform across donors. The authors reported that TCR beta sequences could predict HLA-A and HLA-B alleles. These predictions were accurate for most subjects in the first cohort. Researchers left out some V segments, among them TRBV6-2 and TRBV6-3, as indistinguishable.

Each donor was healthy, and each was a bone marrow donor. The PCR employed 60 Vbeta primers together with 13 Jbeta primers. Assay: immunoSEQ multiplex PCR; the TCRdb copy retains only in-frame clones and omits some. This table holds some 140,000 clones, about three quarters found once. The CDR3 is 12 residues long. V lost 10 bases and J 5 bases, leaving 14 bases between the germline ends. Germline V gene data show CDR1 as MNHNS and CDR2 as SASEGT. This clone was found a few times. Its target is unknown. Specimen: PBMCs. The V call is TRBV6-1, the J call TRBJ1-2; the D gene is possibly TRBD1 (6 bases). This receptor was obtained from a woman aged 35 to 49 in good health and CMV-seronegative. Here the CDR3 reads CATMGADYGYTF. CDR3 DNA: TGTGCCACCATGGGGGCAGATTATGGCTACACCTTC.